These 3 T cell receptor beta chains originate from one sample sequenced in a study of vaccination and CD4 T cells after COVID-19. Sequenced with the Oncomine TCR Beta short-read assay was DNA taken from cultured CD4+ T cells. TCRdb redid the calling of the PCR reads with MiXCR, one entry per CDR3 protein. Of about 16,000 distinct CDR3 sequences listed, more than 30% are singletons. These receptors have no known antigen. Treatment of the sample: roughly nine-day PBMC culture with coronavirus spike peptide pools or control peptides (ViraFEST assay). This material consisted of CD4+ T cells from blood, cultured in vitro, taken before SARS-CoV-2 vaccination. These receptor sequences come from a human donor who received a COVID-19 vaccine.

The rearrangement links TRBV20-1 to TRBJ1-6; weak D call: TRBD1 (6 bases). The CDR3 runs to 12 residues. Germline loops: CDR1 DFQATT, CDR2 SNEGSKA (reference sequence). Trimming removed 1 base at V and 10 bases at J, with 8 bases between. For the CDR3, the DNA is TGCAGTGCTAGAGTAGGGGGATCACCCCTCCACTTT. Translating it yields CSARVGGSPLHF.

This rearrangement joins TRBV19 to TRBJ1-1; TRBD1 agrees at 8 bases. Germline CDR1 and CDR2: LNHDA and SQIVND (reference sequence). The V and J ends lost 3 bases and 2 bases, in that order; junction bases with no gene match: 5. This CDR3 spans 15 amino acids. CDR3 amino acids: CASSINGQGNTEAFF. DNA of the CDR3: TGTGCCAGTAGTATTAATGGACAGGGAAACACTGAAGCTTTCTTT.

This clonotype was counted between two and nine times. The V and J genes are TRBV7-6 and TRBJ1-6; D gene ambiguous. CDR1 SGHVS and CDR2 FNYEAQ come from the germline V gene. Deletions cut 3 bases from V and 8 bases from J, with 11 bases between. The CDR3 consists of 14 residues. CDR3 sequence reads: CASSFAPEYSPLHF. The CDR3 DNA follows: TGTGCCAGCAGCTTTGCCCCAGAGTATTCACCCCTCCACTTT.